One and the same sample provided the 4 T cell receptor beta chains below, sequenced in a study of PD-L1 blockade in urothelial cancer. Regarding time point: pretreatment peripheral blood. The table came from immunoSEQ multiplex PCR; TCRdb's copy has only in-frame clones and leaves some out. The table records approximately 94,000 clones, around 90% of them present only once. The sample in question was PBMCs, obtained around atezolizumab (anti-PD-L1) treatment. Receptors were obtained from a man aged 60 to 75 with urothelial cancer.

This sequence joins TRBV25-1 and TRBJ2-5, with a weak D call TRBD1 (6 bases). CDR1 is MGHDK and CDR2 is SYGVNS in the germline V gene. This CDR3 is 16 amino acids long. Trimming took 6 bases from V and 5 from J, leaving 22 bases between them. The CDR3 nucleotides read TGTGCCAGCAGATCACAGGGAATCGGGGTCCAGGAGACCCAGTACTTC. It is translated as CASRSQGIGVQETQYF. Full variable domain (outside the CDR3, taken from reference TRBV25-1 and TRBJ2-5): EADIYQTPRYLVIGTGKKITLECSQTMGHDKMYWYQQDPGMELHLIHYSYGVNSTEKGDLSSESTVSRIRTEHFPLTLESARPSHTSQYLCASRSQGIGVQETQYFGPGTRLLVL.

This chain connects TRBV10-3 to TRBJ2-7; 12 bases are shared with TRBD2. This CDR3 contains 16 residues. Germline V gene data show CDR1 as ENHRY and CDR2 as SYGVKD. The junction had 3 bases not matched to a gene; V was cut back by 3 bases and J by 0 bases. The CDR3 sequence: CAISDGLAGSSYEQYF. CDR3 bases: TGTGCCATCAGTGACGGACTAGCGGGGAGCTCCTACGAGCAGTACTTC.

The chain joins TRBV4-2 to TRBJ2-5; 10 positions agree with TRBD2. This CDR3 contains 16 residues. Germline assignment: CDR1 LGHNA and CDR2 YNFKEQ. After removal of 4 bases from V and 4 bases from J, the junction contained 9 bases not matched to a gene. The CDR3: CASSPRPLAGVETQYF. Here the CDR3 DNA reads TGTGCCAGCAGCCCTCGTCCCCTAGCGGGGGTAGAGACCCAGTACTTC.

On this clone itself: The sample contains more than one DNA sequence encoding this CDR3. This rearrangement joins TRBV9 to TRBJ2-3; 8 nucleotides line up with TRBD2. CDR1 and CDR2 from the germline V gene are SGDLS and YYNGEE. The V and J ends lost 2 bases and 2 bases, in that order; junction bases with no gene match: 7. The CDR3 extends over 16 amino acids. The CDR3, as DNA: TGTGCCAGCAGCGTGACGGGGGGGAGTCCCACAGATACGCAGTATTTT. It specifies CASSVTGGSPTDTQYF. Full variable domain (remainder filled in from reference TRBV9 and TRBJ2-3): DSGVTQTPKHLITATGQRVTLRCSPRSGDLSVYWYQQSLDQGLQFLIQYYNGEERAKGNILERFSAQQFPDLHSELNLSSLELGDSALYFCASSVTGGSPTDTQYFGPGTRLTVL.